What follows are 2 T cell receptor beta chains derived from one specimen sequenced in a study of T cells after yellow fever vaccination. TCRdb processed the 5' RACE reads anew with MiXCR; each CDR3 protein has one entry. This sample has 450,000 to 650,000 distinct CDR3 sequences; roughly 14% occur once, and the top ten carry more than 12%. This sample comprised PBMCs, obtained on the day of the yellow fever booster vaccination. The receptors originated from a man aged 30-40 years who received the YFV17D yellow fever vaccine.

The chain links TRBV4-2 to TRBJ2-7; D uncertain. The CDR3 has 13 amino acids. Germline V lookup: CDR1 LGHNA, CDR2 YNFKEQ. With 1 base removed from V and 6 bases from J, the gap between germline ends came to 10 bases. For the CDR3, the DNA is TGTGCCAGCAGCCAAGTGTGGGCAGGCGAGCAGTACTTC. It is translated as CASSQVWAGEQYF.

This clonotype was recorded at least ten times. This chain links TRBV10-3 with TRBJ2-7, with D unclear. CDR1 is ENHRY, CDR2 SYGVKD, per germline. Trimming removed 6 bases at V and 3 bases at J, with 6 bases between. This CDR3 contains 11 residues. CDR3 in DNA: TGTGCCATCAGCTCGGACTACGAGCAGTACTTC. This encodes CAISSDYEQYF.